This T cell receptor beta chain was captured by sequencing in a study of blood T cell repertoires in COVID-19. The length of the CDR3 is 15 residues. Per germline, CDR1 PRHDT and CDR2 FYEKMQ (reference sequence). The V and J ends lost 1 base and 3 bases respectively, with 10 bases between them. Profiled with immunoSEQ multiplex PCR; TCRdb holds only in-frame clones, not every one. The sample has 150,000 to 200,000 clones; 87% are singletons. The sample was PBMCs or T cells enriched from blood (not recorded which). This chain joins TRBV13 and TRBJ2-1, with a tentative D call TRBD2 (5 bases). This receptor was taken from a woman between 50 and 59 years old who had recovered from COVID-19. Here the CDR3 reads CASSLAGFNYNEQFF. CDR3 sequence (DNA): TGTGCCAGCAGCTTAGCGGGGTTCAACTACAATGAGCAGTTCTTC.